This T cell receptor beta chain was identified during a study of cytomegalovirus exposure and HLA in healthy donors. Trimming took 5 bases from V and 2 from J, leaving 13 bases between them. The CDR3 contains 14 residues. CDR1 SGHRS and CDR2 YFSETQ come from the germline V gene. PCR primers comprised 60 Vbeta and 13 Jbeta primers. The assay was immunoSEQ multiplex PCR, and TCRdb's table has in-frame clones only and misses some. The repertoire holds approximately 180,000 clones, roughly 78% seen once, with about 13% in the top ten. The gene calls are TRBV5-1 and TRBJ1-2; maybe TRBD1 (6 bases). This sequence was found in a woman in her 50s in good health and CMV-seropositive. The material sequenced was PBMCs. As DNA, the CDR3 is TGCGCCAGCAGGATTGACAGGACGAACTATGGCTACACCTTC. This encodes CASRIDRTNYGYTF.